These 23 T cell receptor beta chains were sequenced from one sample in a study of CD8 T cells in Susac syndrome. Random hexamers primed reverse transcription of about 0.5 to 1 ug RNA. TCRdb reprocessed the immunoSEQ multiplex PCR reads with MiXCR, giving one entry per CDR3 protein. The profile covers tens of thousands of distinct CDR3 sequences, with roughly 93% appearing a single time and more than 0.45% taken by the ten largest. The sequencing sample was made of CD8+ T cells from PBMCs. These receptors originate from a human donor in good health.

The rearrangement uses TRBV29-1 and TRBJ2-1; 8 bases are shared with TRBD2. Trimming cost V 6 bases and J 9 bases; bases outside gene matches: 7. This CDR3 region has 12 residues. In germline, CDR1 is SQVTM, CDR2 ANQGSEA. The CDR3 loop is CSVPVGGGEQFF. The CDR3 DNA is TGCAGCGTCCCCGTCGGGGGGGGTGAGCAGTTCTTC.

CDR3 coding DNA: TGTGCCAGCAGCATTGCGACAGGGTTCGGCTACACCTTC. Translation: CASSIATGFGYTF. The rearrangement uses TRBV11-2 and TRBJ1-2; 7 bases align to TRBD1. The CDR3 loop spans 13 amino acids. Germline V gene data show CDR1 as SGHAT and CDR2 as FQNNGV. Trimming removed 5 bases from V and 8 bases from J; junction bases left unmatched: 8.

The genes are TRBV4-2 and TRBJ2-1, with D possibly matching TRBD2 (6 bases). This CDR3 spans 15 amino acids. The germline CDR1 and CDR2 sequences are LGHNA and YNFKEQ. V lost 4 bases and J lost 9, with 19 bases in between. The CDR3 region has the DNA TGTGCCAGCAGCCCTCTTCGAGAGGCCGGGGGTGAGCAGTTCTTC. Amino acid sequence: CASSPLREAGGEQFF.

J is TRBJ2-3 and V is TRBV5-1, with 8 bases lining up with TRBD2. With 0 bases clipped from V and 3 bases from J, the junction kept 21 bases outside the gene matches. Looked up from germline, CDR1 is SGHRS and CDR2 is YFSETQ. CDR3 size: 21 residues. CDR3 protein: CASSLVAPGSGSRIRTDTQYF. DNA for the CDR3: TGCGCCAGCAGCTTGGTGGCCCCGGGGAGCGGGAGTAGGATCCGGACAGATACGCAGTATTTT.

The chain carries TRBV12-3 or TRBV12-4 and TRBJ1-1; TRBD1 is a possible D gene (5 bases). With 7 bases removed from V and 8 bases from J, the gap between germline ends came to 20 bases. This CDR3 contains 14 residues. In DNA, the CDR3 is TGTGCCAGCACCCCTTTCGGTGGGGCTGGCGAAGCTTTCTTT. Its protein product is CASTPFGGAGEAFF.

The chain recombines TRBV2 with TRBJ1-5, with D maybe TRBD1 (5 bases). The CDR3 covers 14 residues. CDR1 is SNHLY, CDR2 FYNNEI, per germline. The germline V and J ends were trimmed by 1 base and 6 bases, with 10 bases remaining between them. Here the CDR3 DNA reads TGTGCCAGCAGTGAAGTGGGGGTTGGTCAGCCCCAGCATTTT. It is translated as CASSEVGVGQPQHF.

The chain employs TRBV5-6 and TRBJ2-1; the match to TRBD2 covers 7 bases. The CDR3 contains 16 residues. The trim removed 0 bases at V and 4 bases at J, leaving 7 bases unmatched. The germline CDR1 and CDR2 sequences are SGHDT and YYEEEE. The CDR3 loop reads CASSLGHLAEYNEQFF. The CDR3 DNA sequence: TGTGCCAGCAGCTTGGGGCACCTAGCGGAATACAATGAGCAGTTCTTC. Based on the CDR3 plus reference TRBV5-6 and TRBJ2-1, the full variable domain is DAGVTQSPTHLIKTRGQQVTLRCSPKSGHDTVSWYQQALGQGPQFIFQYYEEEERQRGNFPDRFSGHQFPNYSSELNVNALLLGDSALYLCASSLGHLAEYNEQFFGPGTRLTVL.

CDR3 coding DNA: TGTGCCACCAGCGATCTCCGTGAGGGGTCCGGGTACGAGCAGTACTTC. It encodes CATSDLREGSGYEQYF. The chain couples TRBV15 to TRBJ2-7; D possibly uses TRBD1 or TRBD2 (5 bases each). Trimming left V 5 bases short and J 4 bases short, with 21 bases between. Germline CDR1 reads LNHNV; CDR2 reads YYDKDF (reference sequence). This CDR3 is 16 amino acids long.

The V call is TRBV9, the J call TRBJ2-1; D is unclear. Trimming took off 5 bases at V and 8 bases at J, with 14 bases between the two ends. CDR3 size: 13 residues. Germline V lookup: CDR1 SGDLS, CDR2 YYNGEE. Here the CDR3 DNA reads TGTGCCAGCAGAGGTAGTGCCCAGGATGAGCAGTTCTTC. Amino acids: CASRGSAQDEQFF.

The rearrangement uses TRBV18 and TRBJ2-5; 11 bases align to TRBD1. Germline lookup yields CDR1 KGHSH and CDR2 LQKENI. After removal of 2 bases from V and 1 base from J, the junction contained 3 bases not matched to a gene. There are 16 residues in the CDR3. The CDR3, as DNA: TGTGCCAGCTCACCAGCGGGACAGGGGGTCCAAGAGACCCAGTACTTC. Translation gives CASSPAGQGVQETQYF.

The chain links TRBV28 to TRBJ2-7, with 11 bases identical to TRBD1. This CDR3 region has 16 residues. The V and J ends lost 3 bases and 4 bases, in that order; junction bases with no gene match: 8. From germline, CDR1 is MDHEN and CDR2 SYDVKM. Here the CDR3 reads CASSFRGQGVNYEQYF. In nucleotides, the CDR3 is TGTGCCAGCAGTTTTCGGGGACAGGGGGTTAATTACGAGCAGTACTTC.

The gene calls are TRBV29-1 and TRBJ2-7; a weak D match, TRBD1 (6 bases). From germline, CDR1 is SQVTM and CDR2 ANQGSEA. This CDR3 has 12 residues. V was trimmed by 6 bases and J by 2 bases, leaving 11 bases between them. The CDR3 region has the DNA TGCAGCGTCGTTGGACAGACCTACGAGCAGTACTTC. It is translated as CSVVGQTYEQYF.

The rearrangement joins TRBV24-1 to TRBJ2-4, with D possibly being TRBD1 or TRBD2 (5 bases each). Trimming cost V 0 bases and J 3 bases, with 8 bases left between them. The germline gives CDR1 KGHDR, CDR2 SFDVKD. CDR3 size: 15 residues. CDR3: CATSDLGDGKNIQYF. For the CDR3, the DNA is TGTGCCACCAGTGATTTGGGGGACGGCAAAAACATTCAGTACTTC.

V and J are TRBV5-1 and TRBJ2-7; D is ambiguous. CDR1 and CDR2 from the germline V gene are SGHRS and YFSETQ. Trimming took 0 bases from V and 5 from J, leaving 6 bases between them. The CDR3 totals 12 residues. CDR3 protein: CASSLAWDEQYF. CDR3 coding DNA: TGCGCCAGCAGCTTGGCTTGGGACGAGCAGTACTTC.

This clonotype was seen once. The chain employs TRBV29-1 and TRBJ2-5; D possibly uses TRBD1 or TRBD2 (5 bases each). The CDR3 is 14 amino acids. The ends were cut back, 6 bases at V and 4 bases at J, with 18 bases in the middle. CDR1 and CDR2 from the germline V gene are SQVTM and ANQGSEA. The CDR3 region is CSVIHPGPRETQYF. CDR3 DNA sequence: TGCAGCGTGATCCATCCGGGACCGAGAGAGACCCAGTACTTC.

V is TRBV13 and J is TRBJ2-7; TRBD2 matches 10 bases. This CDR3 spans 14 amino acids. Germline lookup yields CDR1 PRHDT and CDR2 FYEKMQ (reference sequence). The junction had 6 bases not matched to a gene; V was cut back by 4 bases and J by 6 bases. Here the CDR3 reads CASSYSSGRTEQYF. CDR3 coding DNA: TGTGCCAGCAGCTATAGTAGCGGGAGGACCGAGCAGTACTTC.

The chain uses TRBV4-2 and TRBJ2-3; tentative D call: TRBD2 (6 bases). Germline lookup yields CDR1 LGHNA and CDR2 YNFKEQ. The CDR3 has 16 amino acids. V lost 1 base and J 6 bases, leaving 17 bases between the germline ends. CDR3 sequence (DNA): TGTGCCAGCAGCCAAGGCAGGGACTCCCCATGGGATACGCAGTATTTT. Translated, it gives CASSQGRDSPWDTQYF.

V gene TRBV30 combines with J gene TRBJ2-5; the match to TRBD2 covers 7 bases. This CDR3 has 16 amino acids. V dropped 0 bases and J dropped 0; count of bases not matched to a gene: 7. Germline CDR1 and CDR2: GTSNPN and SVGIG (reference sequence). The chain's CDR3 is CAWSVWSGRNQETQYF. The CDR3 DNA sequence: TGTGCCTGGAGTGTATGGTCCGGGAGGAACCAAGAGACCCAGTACTTC.

The chain links TRBV10-2 to TRBJ2-3; 9 bases are shared with TRBD2. From germline, CDR1 is WSHSY and CDR2 SAAADI. Germline trimming cut 6 bases from V and 2 bases from J; bases unmatched to any gene: 3. The CDR3 is made up of 14 amino acids. Written as DNA, the CDR3 is TGCGCCAGCAGGCTAGCGGGATCCACAGATACGCAGTATTTT. Amino acids: CASRLAGSTDTQYF.

On this clonotype: A read error may account for a junction end that differs from germline. V usage is TRBV7-7 and J usage is TRBJ2-3; 16 bases line up with TRBD2. Germline V gene lookup returns CDR1 SSHAT and CDR2 FNYEAQ (reference sequence). CDR3 length: 18 amino acids. DNA for the CDR3: TGTGCTAGCAGCTCGGGACTAGCGGGAGGGAGCCCCACAGATACGCAGTATTTT. It encodes CASSSGLAGGSPTDTQYF.

The chain couples TRBV14 to TRBJ2-7; D perhaps matches TRBD1 (6 bases). V was cut by 0 bases and J by 4 bases, with 13 bases left in between. Germline V CDR1 and CDR2: SGHDN, FVKESK. The CDR3 consists of 15 residues. The chain's CDR3 is CASSQEVGGWYEQYF. The CDR3 nucleotides read TGTGCCAGCAGCCAAGAGGTAGGGGGATGGTACGAGCAGTACTTC.

The chain combines TRBV30 with TRBJ1-5, with 7 bases lining up with TRBD1. Germline CDR1 and CDR2: GTSNPN and SVGIG (reference sequence). CDR3 length equals 15 residues. The J segment lost 3 bases and the V segment lost 2 bases, leaving 7 bases of the junction unmatched. The CDR3 region is CAWSPTGVFNQPQHF. Here the CDR3 DNA reads TGTGCCTGGAGTCCCACAGGGGTGTTCAATCAGCCCCAGCATTTT.

The gene calls are TRBV29-1 and TRBJ2-7, with TRBD2 matching 8 bases. J was trimmed by 0 bases and V by 4 bases; bases with no gene match: 17. The CDR3 covers 18 residues. CDR1 is SQVTM, CDR2 ANQGSEA, per germline. The CDR3 nucleotides are TGCAGCGTTGGCACTAGCGGACACACAAGTTATCCCTCCTACGAGCAGTACTTC. It translates to CSVGTSGHTSYPSYEQYF.